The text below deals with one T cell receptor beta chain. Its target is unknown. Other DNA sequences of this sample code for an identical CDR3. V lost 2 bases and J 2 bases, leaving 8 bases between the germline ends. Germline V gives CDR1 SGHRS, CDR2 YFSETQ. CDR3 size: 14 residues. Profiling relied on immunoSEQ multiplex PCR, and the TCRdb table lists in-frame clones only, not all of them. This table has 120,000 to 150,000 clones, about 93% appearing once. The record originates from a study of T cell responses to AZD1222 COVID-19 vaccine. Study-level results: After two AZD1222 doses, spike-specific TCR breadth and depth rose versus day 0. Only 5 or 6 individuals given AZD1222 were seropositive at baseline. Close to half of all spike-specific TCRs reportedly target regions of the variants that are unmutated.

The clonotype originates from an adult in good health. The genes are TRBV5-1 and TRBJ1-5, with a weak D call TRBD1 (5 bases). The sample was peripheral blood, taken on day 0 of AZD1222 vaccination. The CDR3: CASSLGDGNQPQHF. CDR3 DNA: TGCGCCAGCAGCTTAGGGGACGGCAATCAGCCCCAGCATTTT.